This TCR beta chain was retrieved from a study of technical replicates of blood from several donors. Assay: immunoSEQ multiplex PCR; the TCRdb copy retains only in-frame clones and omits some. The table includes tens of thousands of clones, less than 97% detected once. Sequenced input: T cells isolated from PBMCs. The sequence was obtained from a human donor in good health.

The CDR3 sequence: CASSIDSGVYGYTF. The DNA of the CDR3 is TGTGCCAGTAGTATAGATTCAGGGGTCTATGGCTACACCTTC. V gene TRBV19 combines with J gene TRBJ1-2, with D maybe TRBD1 (6 bases). Germline lookup yields CDR1 LNHDA and CDR2 SQIVND (reference sequence). This CDR3 is built from 14 residues. Trimming removed 0 bases at V and 4 bases at J, with 9 bases between.